This TCR beta chain derives from a study of breast tumors, draining lymph nodes, adjacent tissues. Study-wide results and limits: Tumor repertoires ranked between lymph nodes and nontumor tissue in diversity, with V and J gene preferences.

TCRdb ran MiXCR on the multiplex PCR reads and lists one entry per CDR3 protein. The sample has about 22,000 distinct CDR3 sequences; roughly 60% are singletons. In the case of this clonotype: The antigen is undetermined.

This CDR3 spans 13 amino acids. CDR1 is SGHTA, CDR2 FQGNSA, per germline. V was clipped by 4 bases and J by 6 bases, with 10 bases between them. Source material: breast tumor tissue. The V call is TRBV7-2, the J call TRBJ2-1, with D maybe TRBD2 (5 bases). This TCR derives from a female donor with breast cancer. Some clones in this sample may be carry-over from other donors' samples. DNA for the CDR3: TGTGCCAGCAGCTCCCAAGGGAGCAATGAGCAGTTCTTC. The encoded protein is CASSSQGSNEQFF. The variable domain in full, with the rest retrieved from reference TRBV7-2 and TRBJ2-1, is GAGVSQSPSNKVTEKGKDVELRCDPISGHTALYWYRQSLGQGLEFLIYFQGNSAPDKSGLPSDRFSAERTGGSVSTLTIQRTQQEDSAVYLCASSSQGSNEQFFGPGTRLTVL.